The next 29 T cell receptor beta chains were all read from a single sample in a study of T cell repertoires in cytomegalovirus infection. TCRdb called the reads again in MiXCR, with one record for every CDR3 protein. The sample shows some 700,000 distinct CDR3 sequences, approximately 33% of them seen only once. No antigen is known for these receptors. The sample here was cultured PBMCs, taken from culture after CMV antigen stimulation. The receptor set was obtained from a human donor in good health (CMV status not recorded). Some clones in this sample may be carry-over from other donors' samples.

Many counts were recorded for this clonotype. The rearrangement joins TRBV7-2 to TRBJ2-1, with D perhaps TRBD1 or TRBD2 (6 bases each). With 4 bases removed from V and 6 bases from J, the gap between germline ends came to 19 bases. The CDR3 runs to 16 residues. Germline V gene sequence: CDR1 SGHTA, CDR2 FQGNSA. CDR3 sequence (DNA): TGTGCCAGCAGCTCCTATCGGGGGCCCCCCGGCAATGAGCAGTTCTTC. Protein: CASSSYRGPPGNEQFF.

The chain carries TRBV28 and TRBJ1-6, with D perhaps TRBD1 (5 bases). Between the trimmed V and J ends, which lost 9 bases and 8 bases, there was a span of 17 bases. Germline CDR1 MDHEN, CDR2 SYDVKM. This CDR3 region has 14 residues. The CDR3 sequence is CASSSRDGYSPLHF. DNA for the CDR3: TGTGCCAGTAGCTCCCGGGACGGATATTCACCCCTCCACTTT.

The rearrangement joins TRBV18 to TRBJ1-5, with D unresolved. In germline, CDR1 is KGHSH, CDR2 LQKENI. The CDR3 has 14 amino acids. Trimming took 6 bases from V and 9 from J, leaving 18 bases between them. The CDR3 loop reads CASSRDEGHGPQHF. CDR3 nucleotide sequence: TGTGCCAGCTCCCGGGATGAGGGTCATGGGCCCCAGCATTTT.

This clonotype was seen at least ten times. The chain is built from TRBV7-8 and TRBJ2-5, with 13 bases identical to TRBD2. V lost 4 bases to trimming and J lost 3 bases; unmatched junction nucleotides: 5. The germline gives CDR1 SGHVS, CDR2 FQNEAQ. This CDR3 region has 16 residues. This CDR3 is CASSYGLAGEEETQYF. In nucleotides, the CDR3 is TGTGCCAGCAGCTACGGACTAGCGGGAGAGGAAGAGACCCAGTACTTC.

This clonotype turned up a few times. The genes are TRBV30 and TRBJ2-5; D remains unclear. V was shortened by 2 bases and J by 5 bases, with 9 bases between the two germline ends. Germline V gene lookup returns CDR1 GTSNPN and CDR2 SVGIG (reference sequence). The CDR3 totals 12 residues. The CDR3 bases are TGTGCCTGGAGTCCCGCAAGGGAGACCCAGTACTTC. The encoded protein is CAWSPARETQYF.

This clonotype has a count of ten or more. The chain couples TRBV7-2 to TRBJ1-2, with 7 bases fitting TRBD1. The J segment lost 8 bases and the V segment lost 5 bases, leaving 5 bases of the junction unmatched. Germline loops: CDR1 SGHTA, CDR2 FQGNSA. The CDR3 consists of 12 residues. The chain's CDR3 is CASSQDRVGYTF. DNA for the CDR3: TGTGCCAGCAGCCAAGACAGGGTCGGCTACACCTTC.

This chain links TRBV24-1 with TRBJ1-5, with D possibly TRBD1 on 5 matching bases. This CDR3 has 12 amino acids. Germline lookup yields CDR1 KGHDR and CDR2 SFDVKD. V lost 7 bases and J lost 5, with 8 bases in between. CDR3 bases: TGTGCCACCAGCCTGGGGCATCAGCCCCAGCATTTT. Protein product: CATSLGHQPQHF.

The gene calls are TRBV10-1 and TRBJ2-1; tentatively, D is TRBD2 (5 bases). This CDR3 is built from 16 residues. The V end was cut by 0 bases, the J end by 6 bases, with 15 bases between. CDR1 is WNHNN and CDR2 is SYGVQD in the germline V gene (reference sequence). This CDR3 is CASSESIPGDTNEQFF. The CDR3 DNA is TGCGCCAGCAGTGAGTCAATCCCCGGGGATACCAATGAGCAGTTCTTC.

This clonotype showed up many times. J is TRBJ2-1 and V is TRBV7-2; maybe TRBD2 (6 bases). The V end lost 7 bases, the J end lost 2 bases, and 15 bases lay between the germline ends. Germline-derived CDR1 and CDR2 are SGHTA and FQGNSA. The length of the CDR3 is 15 residues. The CDR3 DNA follows: TGTGCCAGCATCGGGATGGGCGGGACCTACAATGAGCAGTTCTTC. Protein sequence: CASIGMGGTYNEQFF.

J is TRBJ2-1 and V is TRBV19; D gene unclear. The CDR3 contains 14 residues. CDR1 is LNHDA and CDR2 is SQIVND in the germline V gene (reference sequence). V lost 1 base to trimming and J lost 6 bases, with 10 bases between them. In DNA form, the CDR3 reads TGTGCCAGTAGTATAGTCTTAAGGAGCAATGAGCAGTTCTTC. This codes for CASSIVLRSNEQFF.

CDR3 nucleotide sequence: TGTGCCAGCAGTCGAGCGCTAGCGGGAGGCACAGATACGCAGTATTTT. As protein: CASSRALAGGTDTQYF. The chain links TRBV6-1 to TRBJ2-3; 10 bases align to TRBD2. Germline assignment: CDR1 MNHNS and CDR2 SASEGT. With V trimmed by 5 bases and J by 1 base, 6 bases remained unmatched. This CDR3 contains 16 residues.

In this sample, this clonotype turned up a few times. The genes are TRBV6-6 and TRBJ2-5, with D uncertain. CDR3 length: 11 residues. V lost 5 bases, J lost 6 bases, and 7 bases lay in between. CDR1 and CDR2 (germline): MNHNY, SVGAGI (reference sequence). CDR3: CASSRAQTQYF. For the CDR3, the DNA is TGTGCCAGCAGTAGGGCCCAGACCCAGTACTTC.

The chain links TRBV12-3 or TRBV12-4 to TRBJ2-3; 9 bases are a match to TRBD2. V shed 3 bases and J 4 bases; nucleotides not matched to a gene: 11. This CDR3 has 17 amino acids. Here the CDR3 reads CASSFPSGAGGADTQYF. The CDR3 DNA reads as TGTGCCAGCAGTTTCCCCTCCGGCGCGGGGGGGGCAGATACGCAGTATTTT.

This chain joins TRBV5-4 and TRBJ1-6; tentatively, D is TRBD1 (6 bases). Deletions cut 0 bases from V and 10 bases from J, with 11 bases between. Germline CDR1 SGHNT, CDR2 YYREEE (reference sequence). The CDR3 length is 14 residues. As DNA, the CDR3 is TGTGCCAGCAGCTTGGAGACAGGTGGCTCACCCCTCCACTTT. Amino acid sequence: CASSLETGGSPLHF.

The genes are TRBV6-5 and TRBJ1-4; no firm D call. V was pared by 5 bases and J by 5 bases, with 15 bases between. The CDR3 sequence is 15 residues long. Per germline, CDR1 MNHEY and CDR2 SVGAGI. CDR3 in DNA: TGTGCCAGCAGTGAAGCCCCGCCAGCGAATGAAAAACTGTTTTTT. The encoded protein is CASSEAPPANEKLFF.

The chain combines TRBV28 with TRBJ1-2, with D unclear. The CDR3 is 11 amino acids. V lost 10 bases, J lost 4 bases, and 10 bases lay in between. Germline values: CDR1 MDHEN, CDR2 SYDVKM. CDR3 in DNA: TGTGCCACCTTTAGGGTCTATGGCTACACCTTC. Its translation is CATFRVYGYTF.

This clonotype occurred a few times. The chain has TRBV7-6 and TRBJ1-6; maybe TRBD1 (6 bases). This CDR3 is 14 amino acids long. Between the trimmed V and J ends, which lost 2 bases and 7 bases, there was a span of 9 bases. Germline CDR1 is SGHVS and CDR2 is FNYEAQ. The CDR3: CASSLHRGNSPLHF. The CDR3 bases are TGTGCCAGCAGCTTACATAGGGGGAATTCACCCCTCCACTTT.

The V call is TRBV19, the J call TRBJ1-4; no reliable D call. Germline V gene sequence: CDR1 LNHDA, CDR2 SQIVND (reference sequence). V gave up 5 bases and J gave up 8 bases, with 12 bases separating them. The CDR3 loop spans 13 amino acids. The CDR3 DNA reads TGTGCCAGTAGTCCACAAGCGGGAGAAAAACTGTTTTTT. Residues: CASSPQAGEKLFF.

As for this clonotype: A much larger clone is a single base away; this may be a read error. The gene calls are TRBV7-2 and TRBJ2-7, with D possibly matching TRBD2 (5 bases). Germline V CDR1 and CDR2: SGHTA, FQGNSA. The CDR3 sequence is 18 residues long. The CDR3 spells CASGLAPPSMVSSYEQYF. In DNA, the CDR3 is TGTGCCAGCGGCTTAGCTCCCCCTAGCATGGTGAGCTCCTACGAGCAGTACTTC.

This clonotype was seen only a few times. The J gene is TRBJ1-6, the V gene TRBV5-6; D unclear. Germline lookup yields CDR1 SGHDT and CDR2 YYEEEE. The CDR3 has 17 residues. Trimming cost V 3 bases and J 3 bases, with 16 bases left between them. Here the CDR3 reads CASSSRLYTLYNSPLHF. The CDR3 DNA sequence: TGTGCCAGCAGCTCCAGACTCTATACTCTCTATAATTCACCCCTCCACTTT.

The chain recombines TRBV6-5 with TRBJ2-7; D remains ambiguous. The CDR3 contains 18 residues. Between the trimmed V and J ends, which lost 6 bases and 0 bases, there was a span of 24 bases. From germline, CDR1 is MNHEY and CDR2 SVGAGI. Here the CDR3 DNA reads TGTGCCAGCAGCAAATCGGCTTTAGGAAGGCTATCCTCCTACGAGCAGTACTTC. It translates to CASSKSALGRLSSYEQYF.

J is TRBJ2-5 and V is TRBV6-1, with D possibly being TRBD1 or TRBD2 (5 bases each). This CDR3 comprises 14 residues. The germline V and J ends were trimmed by 5 bases and 4 bases, with 14 bases remaining between them. Germline CDR1 and CDR2: MNHNS and SASEGT. CDR3: CASSFRDPGETQYF. DNA of the CDR3: TGTGCCAGCAGTTTTCGGGACCCGGGAGAGACCCAGTACTTC.

The rearrangement links TRBV11-3 to TRBJ2-1; D gene ambiguous. The CDR3 spans 12 residues. V was pared by 6 bases and J by 13 bases, with 16 bases between. Germline V gene data show CDR1 as SGHNT and CDR2 as YENEEA. The CDR3 loop reads CASSQTPTSQFF. The CDR3 DNA follows: TGTGCCAGCAGTCAAACCCCGACCAGTCAGTTCTTC.

This clonotype was detected only a few times. The chain is built from TRBV7-2 and TRBJ2-2; 8 bases are a match to TRBD2. J gave up 4 bases and V 3 bases, and 13 bases lay outside the gene matches. CDR3 length: 18 residues. Germline V gives CDR1 SGHTA, CDR2 FQGNSA. The CDR3 protein is CASSFDYLTGGRTGELFF. The CDR3 DNA is TGTGCCAGCAGCTTTGACTATCTGACGGGGGGGCGCACCGGGGAGCTGTTTTTT.

There are a few counts of this clonotype. The chain links TRBV7-2 to TRBJ2-3; tentative D call: TRBD2 (6 bases). This CDR3 is 15 amino acids long. Trimming cost V 5 bases and J 4 bases, with 16 bases left between them. CDR1 is SGHTA, CDR2 FQGNSA, per germline. CDR3 nucleotide sequence: TGTGCCAGCAGCCTTAGGGGACGCGGGGCAGATACGCAGTATTTT. Its translation is CASSLRGRGADTQYF.

The chain combines TRBV7-6 with TRBJ2-1; D is undetermined. Germline V gene sequence: CDR1 SGHVS, CDR2 FNYEAQ. The CDR3 runs to 16 residues. V was trimmed by 5 bases and J by 1 base, leaving 15 bases between them. CDR3 sequence reads: CASSPRSVTSYNEQFF. DNA for the CDR3: TGTGCCAGCAGCCCCCGTTCGGTTACTTCCTACAATGAGCAGTTCTTC.

The chain carries TRBV19 and TRBJ1-5, with D perhaps matching TRBD1 (5 bases). Between the trimmed V and J ends, which lost 7 bases and 6 bases, there was a span of 13 bases. Germline values: CDR1 LNHDA, CDR2 SQIVND (reference sequence). The CDR3 spans 13 residues. The CDR3 region has the DNA TGTGCCAGTATTGGAGGGGCCGGTCAGCCCCAGCATTTT. This translates into CASIGGAGQPQHF.

The V and J genes are TRBV28 and TRBJ1-5, with D possibly TRBD1 on 5 matching bases. The CDR3 has 13 residues. Trimming left V 7 bases short and J 4 bases short, with 11 bases between. Germline V gives CDR1 MDHEN, CDR2 SYDVKM. The CDR3 bases are TGTGCCAGCATGGGGACGGTGAATCAGCCCCAGCATTTT. Encoded protein: CASMGTVNQPQHF.

This clonotype was recorded a few times. This rearrangement joins TRBV19 to TRBJ1-6; D not certain. CDR1 is LNHDA, CDR2 SQIVND, per germline (reference sequence). V lost 7 bases, J lost 8 bases, and 15 bases lay in between. The CDR3 has 14 residues. CDR3 sequence reads: CASTYGPADSPLHF. The CDR3 DNA sequence: TGTGCCAGTACCTATGGCCCAGCGGATTCACCCCTCCACTTT.